This T cell receptor beta chain was retrieved from a study of control samples from healthy donors and cancer patients. The CDR3 extends over 20 amino acids. The protocol was immunoSEQ multiplex PCR, while the TCRdb copy is restricted to in-frame clones and leaves out a portion. The sample lists some 150,000 clones; 91% were seen once. This chain links TRBV21-1 with TRBJ2-1; the table assigns TRBD2, which was not confirmed against the DNA. TRBV21-1 is assigned pseudogene status. The origin of this receptor is a man aged 30-40 years in good health. The sequencing sample was made of blood. The CDR3 loop is CASSTLAPCRTTSSYNEQFF. CDR3 nucleotide sequence: TGTGCCAGCAGCACCCTTGCCCCTTGCAGGACTACATCCTCCTACAATGAGCAGTTCTTC.